The 29 T cell receptor beta chains reported below all come from one sample, sequenced in a study of control samples from healthy donors and cancer patients. Profiled with immunoSEQ multiplex PCR; TCRdb holds only in-frame clones, not every one. The sample includes approximately 86,000 clones, more than 75% seen only once; the top ten take 20% to 25%. Material: blood. These receptors were obtained from a man between 25 and 39 years old in good health.

V and J are TRBV9 and TRBJ2-7; no reliable D call. Germline V gives CDR1 SGDLS, CDR2 YYNGEE. This CDR3 contains 13 residues. V gave up 4 bases and J gave up 4 bases, with 12 bases separating them. The CDR3 DNA sequence: TGTGCCAGCAGCCCCCGGTCGAGTTACGAGCAGTACTTC. It encodes CASSPRSSYEQYF.

This clone was detected once. The gene calls are TRBV7-9 and TRBJ1-2, with D unresolved. V was cut by 1 base and J by 7 bases, with 16 bases left in between. There are 15 residues in the CDR3. CDR1 is SEHNR and CDR2 is FQNEAQ in the germline V gene (reference sequence). Written as DNA, the CDR3 is TGTGCCAGCAGCTTAGATTCTAACGCCAGGTTTGGCTACACCTTC. It translates to CASSLDSNARFGYTF.

This clone was seen a handful of times. CDR3 nucleotide sequence: TGTGCCAGCTCACCCGAGGAGGAAACGCAGTATTTT. Translating it yields CASSPEEETQYF. The rearrangement links TRBV18 to TRBJ2-3; the D gene is possibly TRBD2 (5 bases). There are 12 residues in the CDR3. V was trimmed by 3 bases and J by 9 bases, leaving 10 bases between them. Germline assignment: CDR1 KGHSH and CDR2 LQKENI.

The chain links TRBV7-9 to TRBJ2-2, with TRBD1 as a possible D gene (6 bases). The CDR3 is 14 amino acids. Germline V gene lookup returns CDR1 SEHNR and CDR2 FQNEAQ (reference sequence). V was clipped by 3 bases and J by 7 bases, with 12 bases between them. CDR3: CASSLYRESGELFF. CDR3 in DNA: TGTGCCAGCAGCTTGTACAGGGAGAGCGGGGAGCTGTTTTTT.

This chain uses TRBV6-2 or TRBV6-3 with TRBJ1-2; the match to TRBD1 covers 7 bases. In germline, CDR1 is MNHEY, CDR2 SVGEGT. V lost 6 bases, J lost 5 bases, and 6 bases stayed unmatched. The CDR3 runs 13 residues. This CDR3 is CASSPTGRYGYTF. CDR3 DNA sequence: TGTGCCAGCAGCCCGACAGGGAGGTATGGCTACACCTTC.

The genes are TRBV3-1 (or the pseudogene TRBV3-2) and TRBJ1-1; D might be TRBD1 (5 bases). V gave up 3 bases and J gave up 6 bases, with 11 bases separating them. The CDR3 covers 13 residues. From germline, CDR1 is LGHDT and CDR2 YNNKEL (reference sequence). The CDR3 nucleotides are TGTGCCAGCAGCCAGGGGGGTAGATCTGAAGCTTTCTTT. Its translation: CASSQGGRSEAFF.

The rearrangement uses TRBV5-1 and TRBJ1-5; D may be TRBD1 (6 bases). The CDR3 consists of 15 residues. CDR1 SGHRS and CDR2 YFSETQ come from the germline V gene. Trimming left V 0 bases short and J 5 bases short, with 12 bases between. The CDR3 spells CASSLGGAGDQPQHF. The CDR3 nucleotides are TGCGCCAGCAGCTTGGGGGGGGCGGGGGATCAGCCCCAGCATTTT. The full variable domain, rest sourced from reference TRBV5-1 and TRBJ1-5, is KAGVTQTPRYLIKTRGQQVTLSCSPISGHRSVSWYQQTPGQGLQFLFEYFSETQRNKGNFPGRFSGRQFSNSRSEMNVSTLELGDSALYLCASSLGGAGDQPQHFGDGTRLSIL.

V is TRBV2 and J is TRBJ1-2; TRBD1 matches 8 bases. This CDR3 has 14 residues. J gave up 3 bases and V 6 bases, and 6 bases lay outside the gene matches. Germline CDR1 and CDR2: SNHLY and FYNNEI. CDR3 sequence: CASSLGQGYYGYTF. The DNA for the CDR3 is TGTGCCAGCAGCCTCGGACAGGGTTACTATGGCTACACCTTC.

The chain has TRBV5-1 and TRBJ2-5; 11 nucleotides align to TRBD2. The CDR3 runs 17 residues. J lost 5 bases, V lost 3 bases, and 12 bases had no gene match. Germline assignment: CDR1 SGHRS and CDR2 YFSETQ. The CDR3 protein is CASSSGVSGGAFETQYF. CDR3 DNA sequence: TGCGCCAGCAGCTCCGGGGTTAGCGGGGGGGCCTTCGAGACCCAGTACTTC.

This clone has only a few counts. The chain combines TRBV18 with TRBJ2-1; 11 bases fit TRBD1. The CDR3 is made up of 15 amino acids. Germline V CDR1 and CDR2: KGHSH, LQKENI. With 3 bases clipped from V and 5 bases from J, the junction kept 3 bases outside the gene matches. Here the CDR3 reads CASSPGQGANNEQFF. The CDR3 DNA reads as TGTGCCAGCTCACCCGGACAGGGGGCCAACAATGAGCAGTTCTTC.

V gene TRBV19 combines with J gene TRBJ1-6; a possible D gene is TRBD1 (5 bases). Trimming pared 5 bases from V and 0 bases from J, leaving 17 bases between. The CDR3 contains 18 residues. Germline V gene sequence: CDR1 LNHDA, CDR2 SQIVND (reference sequence). The CDR3 coding sequence is TGTGCCAGTAGTTTCGTTTCGGGGGGGAGCTCCTATAATTCACCCCTCCACTTT. This encodes CASSFVSGGSSYNSPLHF.

This sequence joins TRBV28 and TRBJ2-2, with D maybe TRBD1 (6 bases). Trimming pared 3 bases from V and 3 bases from J, leaving 11 bases between. Germline V lookup: CDR1 MDHEN, CDR2 SYDVKM. This CDR3 is built from 15 residues. This CDR3 reads CASSFANRDTGELFF. As DNA, the CDR3 is TGTGCCAGCAGTTTCGCCAACAGGGACACCGGGGAGCTGTTTTTT.

This clone appeared once. This sequence joins TRBV6-2 or TRBV6-3 and TRBJ2-3, with 8 bases aligning to TRBD1. Germline CDR1 and CDR2: MNHEY and SVGEGT. The CDR3 is 16 residues long. The junction had 8 bases not matched to a gene; V was cut back by 5 bases and J by 1 base. This CDR3 reads CASSERQGFRTDTQYF. CDR3 bases: TGTGCCAGCAGTGAGAGACAGGGGTTTCGCACAGATACGCAGTATTTT.

This rearrangement joins TRBV7-8 to TRBJ2-3; TRBD2 aligns across 7 bases. From germline, CDR1 is SGHVS and CDR2 FQNEAQ. CDR3 length: 16 amino acids. V was clipped by 1 base and J by 6 bases; unmatched bases: 10. CDR3 protein: CASSLGAGVRGDTQYF. In nucleotides, the CDR3 is TGTGCCAGCAGCTTAGGTGCGGGGGTGCGCGGGGATACGCAGTATTTT.

This clone came up once. The CDR3 here is CASSPGDPNEKLFF. The CDR3 DNA reads as TGTGCCAGCAGCCCGGGGGACCCGAATGAAAAACTGTTTTTT. The chain recombines TRBV7-9 with TRBJ1-4, with D maybe TRBD1 (5 bases). Germline values: CDR1 SEHNR, CDR2 FQNEAQ (reference sequence). Between the trimmed V and J ends, which lost 5 bases and 5 bases, there was a span of 12 bases. There are 14 residues in the CDR3.

J is TRBJ1-3 and V is TRBV5-1, with D hard to call. The CDR3 totals 14 residues. CDR1 is SGHRS, CDR2 YFSETQ, per germline. V lost 4 bases and J 3 bases, leaving 11 bases between the germline ends. This chain's CDR3 is CASSDPRNGNTIYF. CDR3 coding DNA: TGCGCCAGCAGCGACCCCAGAAATGGAAACACCATATATTTT.

The chain uses TRBV19 and TRBJ1-5; a weak D match, TRBD1 (6 bases). This CDR3 has 15 residues. Trimming cost V 0 bases and J 6 bases, with 12 bases left between them. Germline V gives CDR1 LNHDA, CDR2 SQIVND (reference sequence). CDR3 bases: TGTGCCAGTAGTATAGAACCGGGGGCAGGTCAGCCCCAGCATTTT. Its translation: CASSIEPGAGQPQHF.

V and J are TRBV5-1 and TRBJ2-7; a weak D match, TRBD1 (7 bases). Trimming took off 3 bases at V and 3 bases at J, with 16 bases between the two ends. This CDR3 has 15 residues. The germline CDR1 and CDR2 sequences are SGHRS and YFSETQ. CDR3 in amino acids: CASSSDPGGLYEQYF. CDR3 nucleotides: TGCGCCAGCAGCTCAGACCCAGGGGGGCTCTACGAGCAGTACTTC.

This clone has only one observation. The gene calls are TRBV19 and TRBJ1-1; unclear D gene. With 6 bases removed from V and 1 base from J, the gap between germline ends came to 18 bases. The CDR3 is made up of 16 amino acids. Germline-derived CDR1 and CDR2 are LNHDA and SQIVND (reference sequence). The CDR3 spells CASRKLSGTQNTEAFF. Here the CDR3 DNA reads TGTGCCAGTAGAAAACTATCAGGAACGCAGAACACTGAAGCTTTCTTT. The whole variable domain, remainder taken from reference TRBV19 and TRBJ1-1, is DGGITQSPKYLFRKEGQNVTLSCEQNLNHDAMYWYRQDPGQGLRLIYYSQIVNDFQKGDIAEGYSVSREKKESFPLTVTSAQKNPTAFYLCASRKLSGTQNTEAFFGQGTRLTVV.

The gene calls are TRBV4-2 and TRBJ1-2; TRBD1 is a possible D gene (5 bases). The germline V gene has CDR1 LGHNA and CDR2 YNFKEQ. V dropped 0 bases and J dropped 2 bases, with 10 bases sitting between them. The CDR3 sequence is 15 residues long. The CDR3 sequence: CASSQERSGNYGYTF. DNA of the CDR3: TGTGCCAGCAGCCAAGAGCGGTCAGGGAACTATGGCTACACCTTC.

V usage is TRBV5-1 and J usage is TRBJ2-3; a weak D match, TRBD2 (6 bases). The germline gives CDR1 SGHRS, CDR2 YFSETQ. Trimming removed 4 bases from V and 0 bases from J, with 18 bases in between. The CDR3 contains 17 residues. In DNA, the CDR3 is TGCGCCAGCAGCCCCCACTCCATGACTAGGAGCACAGATACGCAGTATTTT. Protein product: CASSPHSMTRSTDTQYF.

The chain joins TRBV6-1 to TRBJ1-2, with D possibly TRBD1 on 5 matching bases. Trimming left V 3 bases short and J 9 bases short, with 20 bases between. The CDR3 consists of 15 residues. CDR1 is MNHNS and CDR2 is SASEGT in the germline V gene. The CDR3 loop is CASSEVDNSPRSYTF. The DNA for the CDR3 is TGTGCCAGCAGTGAGGTGGACAATTCGCCTCGAAGCTACACCTTC.

V and J are TRBV5-4 and TRBJ1-1; 8 bases fit TRBD1. The CDR3 extends over 16 amino acids. The germline V gene has CDR1 SGHNT and CDR2 YYREEE (reference sequence). J gave up 0 bases and V 5 bases, and 9 bases lay outside the gene matches. CDR3 amino acids: CASSSTGEGLNTEAFF. CDR3 in DNA: TGTGCCAGCAGTTCGACAGGGGAGGGGTTGAACACTGAAGCTTTCTTT.

This sequence joins TRBV6-5 and TRBJ1-6, with D perhaps TRBD1 (5 bases). The V end was cut by 8 bases, the J end by 6 bases, with 11 bases between. The CDR3 sequence is 13 residues long. From germline, CDR1 is MNHEY and CDR2 SVGAGI. CDR3 sequence reads: CASHGGVNSPLHF. The CDR3 nucleotides are TGTGCCAGCCATGGAGGGGTTAATTCACCCCTCCACTTT.

V and J are TRBV18 and TRBJ2-3; TRBD2 matches 10 bases. The trim removed 6 bases at V and 5 bases at J, leaving 14 bases unmatched. This CDR3 comprises 17 residues. Germline CDR1 is KGHSH and CDR2 is LQKENI. CDR3 nucleotide sequence: TGTGCCAGCTCCCAGCAGTCTCTAGCGGGGGATCGAGATACGCAGTATTTT. It is translated as CASSQQSLAGDRDTQYF.

The gene calls are TRBV5-8 and TRBJ1-3; TRBD1 matches at 9 bases. V shed 4 bases, J shed 1 base, and the junction held 3 bases outside the gene matches. CDR1 is SGHTS, CDR2 YDEGEE, per germline. The CDR3 sequence is 15 residues long. The CDR3 spells CASSRGTGSGNTIYF. DNA for the CDR3: TGTGCCAGCAGCAGAGGGACAGGGTCTGGAAACACCATATATTTT.

This clone is deemed medium-sized. The CDR3 sequence: CASSKASRAGSQPQHF. CDR3 sequence (DNA): TGTGCCAGCAGCAAAGCGTCCAGGGCTGGTAGTCAGCCCCAGCATTTT. V usage is TRBV21-1 and J usage is TRBJ1-5; TRBD1 was called by the table and not checked on the DNA. TRBV21-1 is tagged as a pseudogene. CDR3 length: 16 residues.

This chain joins TRBV2 and TRBJ1-1; TRBD1 might be the D (5 bases). There are 13 residues in the CDR3. Trimming removed 7 bases from V and 11 bases from J, with 20 bases in between. Germline-derived CDR1 and CDR2 are SNHLY and FYNNEI. The CDR3 here is CASITPMGVSAFF. Here the CDR3 DNA reads TGTGCCAGCATCACCCCGATGGGGGTCTCGGCTTTCTTT.

J is TRBJ2-2 and V is TRBV6-6; 11 nucleotides align to TRBD2. The CDR3 runs 15 residues. Germline loops: CDR1 MNHNY, CDR2 SVGAGI (reference sequence). Trimming cost V 7 bases and J 7 bases; bases outside gene matches: 8. CDR3 sequence reads: CASKIAGGPDGELFF. As DNA, the CDR3 is TGTGCCAGCAAAATAGCGGGGGGGCCCGACGGGGAGCTGTTTTTT.